This is a list of T cell receptor beta chains from one sample in a study of shared T cell receptors in the human thymus. TCRdb's table, derived via immunoSEQ multiplex PCR, lists solely in-frame clones and lacks some. Of approximately 580,000 clones in the sample, approximately 80% were seen once. This sample was shared with a second study, whose subject was human thymus T cells.

The material sequenced was thymocytes. These receptors all come from a boy under three years old with a congenital heart defect. The CDR3 runs from the conserved cysteine through the conserved F or W. D genes are given only for firm matches. Some rows have no size entry. The others give once, few or many, or a class for an expanded clone.

cdr3_length	v_call	j_call	clone_size	d_call	cdr3_aa	cdr3_nt
15	TRBV5-6	TRBJ1-2	.	TRBD1	CASSGGTGANYGYTF	TGTGCCAGCAGCGGGGGGACAGGGGCCAACTATGGCTACACCTTC
18	TRBV5-4	TRBJ2-7	.	TRBD2	CASSKGLAVSSTSYEQYF	TGTGCCAGCAGCAAGGGACTAGCGGTGAGCTCCACATCCTACGAGCAGTACTTC
14	TRBV5-4	TRBJ2-1	.	.	CASSPGTPYNEQFF	TGTGCCAGCAGCCCCGGGACACCCTACAATGAGCAGTTCTTC
16	TRBV6-6	TRBJ2-1	.	TRBD2	CASSCAGLPSYNEQFF	TGTGCCAGCAGCTGTGCGGGACTACCGAGCTACAATGAGCAGTTCTTC
17	TRBV2	TRBJ2-1	.	TRBD1	CASSEVSGTGSYNEQFF	TGTGCCAGCAGTGAAGTGTCCGGGACAGGGTCATACAATGAGCAGTTCTTC
15	TRBV5-1	TRBJ2-5	.	.	CASLRASRSQETQYF	TGCGCCAGCCTTCGAGCCTCAAGAAGTCAAGAGACCCAGTACTTC
17	TRBV5-6	TRBJ2-1	.	TRBD2	CASSLFASGSSYNEQFF	TGTGCCAGCAGCTTGTTTGCTAGCGGAAGCTCCTACAATGAGCAGTTCTTC
15	TRBV5-3	TRBJ2-7	.	TRBD2	CARMGAGGLSYEQYF	TGTGCCAGAATGGGCGCGGGGGGACTCTCCTACGAGCAGTACTTC
15	TRBV28	TRBJ2-4	.	.	CASSIPRVAKNIQYF	TGTGCCAGCAGCATACCGAGGGTAGCCAAAAACATTCAGTACTTC
15	TRBV9	TRBJ2-2	.	TRBD2	CASSVGPSGTGELFF	TGTGCCAGCAGCGTAGGCCCTAGCGGTACCGGGGAGCTGTTTTTT
15	TRBV4-3	TRBJ2-7	once	TRBD2	CASSQDTSGSYGQYF	TGCGCCAGCAGCCAAGATACTAGCGGGAGCTACGGGCAGTACTTC
13	TRBV5-1	TRBJ2-7	.	.	CASSFRSIYEQYF	TGCGCCAGCAGCTTCAGGTCGATCTACGAGCAGTACTTC
12	TRBV6-5	TRBJ2-7	.	.	CASTCGVYEQYF	TGTGCCAGCACCTGCGGTGTCTACGAGCAGTACTTC
16	TRBV27	TRBJ2-3	.	TRBD2	CASSLSIGGTADTQYF	TGTGCCAGCAGTTTATCGATCGGGGGGACGGCAGATACGCAGTATTTT
13	TRBV5-1	TRBJ1-2	few	.	CASSFQVDYGYTF	TGCGCCAGCAGCTTTCAGGTTGACTATGGCTACACCTTC
15	TRBV5-6	TRBJ1-1	once	.	CASSLSRDKGTEAFF	TGTGCCAGCAGCCTGTCCCGGGACAAAGGCACTGAAGCTTTCTTT
16	TRBV28	TRBJ2-7	.	.	CASSPTRTRSPYEQYF	TGTGCCAGCAGCCCCACCCGGACAAGAAGCCCCTACGAGCAGTACTTC
17	TRBV4-1	TRBJ2-5	.	.	CASSQEGSREFGETQYF	TGCGCCAGCAGCCAAGAGGGTAGCCGCGAGTTTGGAGAGACCCAGTACTTC
19	TRBV29-1	TRBJ2-4	once	TRBD2	CSVGEGLAGSWLTKNIQYF	TGCAGCGTCGGAGAGGGACTAGCGGGATCTTGGTTAACCAAAAACATTCAGTACTTC
11	TRBV20-1	TRBJ1-1	.	.	CSANRNTEAFF	TGCAGTGCCAACAGGAACACTGAAGCTTTCTTT
15	TRBV11-3	TRBJ2-1	.	.	CASSLDVGGPNEQFF	TGTGCCAGCAGCTTAGATGTAGGGGGACCCAATGAGCAGTTCTTC
18	TRBV4-2	TRBJ2-5	.	TRBD2	CASSQAKMEREGVETQYF	TGTGCCAGCAGCCAAGCCAAGATGGAGCGGGAGGGTGTGGAGACCCAGTACTTC
17	TRBV11-2	TRBJ2-7	.	TRBD2	CASSRTSGRVPINEQYF	TGTGCCAGCAGCCGGACTAGCGGGAGAGTACCAATCAACGAGCAGTACTTC
15	TRBV12-5	TRBJ2-7	.	TRBD2	CASGSPGTKSYEQYF	TGTGCTAGTGGTTCACCCGGGACTAAATCCTACGAGCAGTACTTC
18	TRBV5-6	TRBJ2-3	.	.	CASSTRTRGSTHTDTQYF	TGTGCCAGCAGCACCCGGACAAGGGGTTCCACACACACAGATACGCAGTATTTT
13	TRBV4-3	TRBJ2-2	.	.	CASSRAPAGELFF	TGCGCCAGCAGCCGGGCCCCGGCAGGGGAGCTGTTTTTT
11	TRBV20-1	TRBJ2-7	once	.	CSARLSYEQYF	TGCAGTGCTAGATTATCCTACGAGCAGTACTTC
14	TRBV13	TRBJ1-1	.	.	CASSSIQGPSEAFF	TGTGCCAGCAGTTCGATCCAGGGGCCAAGTGAAGCTTTCTTT